Included here is one TCR beta chain sequence, with context. Enrolled through a virtual design, the participants were between roughly 18 and 89 years of age and came from 24 US areas. Membership in each cohort depended on participant-reported clinical history. The sample belongs to a study of blood T cell repertoires in COVID-19. Study-level background: Sources were T cells, B-cell-depleted T cells, or PBMCs; the material itself was cDNA or gDNA.

As handled by the study authors: From reference gene primer amplification, estimates of nucleated cell counts were derived. Sequenced by immunoSEQ multiplex PCR; TCRdb stores in-frame clones only, minus some. For V, J and clone size, that table is used; D and trimming come from the DNA. The sample holds roughly 270,000 clones, about four fifths seen once. Germline assignment: CDR1 KGHDR and CDR2 SFDVKD. V was shortened by 7 bases and J by 2 bases, with 15 bases between the two germline ends. CDR3 size: 15 residues. The chain joins TRBV24-1 to TRBJ2-3; the D gene is possibly TRBD2 (6 bases). Sequencing used PBMCs or T cells enriched from blood (not recorded which). The clonotype originates from a middle-aged man who had been exposed to COVID-19. The CDR3 DNA reads TGTGCCACCAGCCAGACTAGAGCGAACACAGATACGCAGTATTTT. As protein: CATSQTRANTDTQYF.